Sequencing of this T cell receptor (beta chain) was carried out in a study of cytomegalovirus exposure and HLA in healthy donors. Overall study: Across 300 to 400 genotyped donors, roughly 85% landed in the Caucasian-associated ancestry cluster. Study findings and constraints: A later analysis appeared to link common viral pathogens to several of the most significant clusters. For presence/absence analyses, sequencing depth was assumed to be roughly uniform across donors.

From germline, CDR1 is MDHEN and CDR2 SYDVKM. This CDR3 region has 13 residues. Trimming pared 2 bases from V and 2 bases from J, leaving 7 bases between. A multiplex PCR was run with 60 Vbeta primers and 13 Jbeta primers. Method: immunoSEQ multiplex PCR; TCRdb's copy keeps in-frame clones and lacks some. Of about 190,000 clones in the sample, about 70% were seen once. As to this clone: The antigen is not known.

The V and J genes are TRBV28 and TRBJ2-7; TRBD1 might be the D (6 bases). This sequence originates from a woman in her twenties or thirties in good health and CMV-seronegative. Material: PBMCs. The CDR3 sequence is CASSLDRTYEQYF. CDR3 nucleotides: TGTGCCAGCAGTTTAGACAGGACCTACGAGCAGTACTTC.